Sequencing of this T cell receptor (beta chain) was carried out in a study of T cell responses to AZD1222 COVID-19 vaccine. Overall study results and limits: Close to half of all spike-specific TCRs reportedly target regions of the variants that are unmutated.

A word on this clone: Its antigen is unknown.

Profiling relied on immunoSEQ multiplex PCR, and the TCRdb table lists in-frame clones only, not all of them. The table shows approximately 150,000 clones, with about 95% occurring only once. The starting material was peripheral blood, obtained on day 0 of AZD1222 vaccination. The origin of this receptor is an adult in good health.

The CDR3 sequence: CASSDAYNEKLFF. The CDR3 coding sequence is TGTGCCAGCAGCGACGCTTATAATGAAAAACTGTTTTTT. V is TRBV3-1 (or the pseudogene TRBV3-2) and J is TRBJ1-4; D not resolved. The CDR3 consists of 13 residues. The V gene lost 5 bases and the J gene lost 4 bases, with 8 bases spanning the gap. CDR1 LGHDT and CDR2 YNNKEL come from the germline V gene (reference sequence).